A selection of T cell receptor beta chains follows, all from one sample in a study of Graves' ophthalmopathy and Graves' hyperthyroidism. TCRdb re-analysed the multiplex PCR reads in MiXCR, keeping a single row per CDR3 protein. This table holds 200,000 to 250,000 distinct CDR3 sequences, 45% to 55% found once. Source material: peripheral blood. Every receptor here comes from an adult man with Graves' ophthalmopathy. The CDR3 runs from the conserved cysteine through the conserved F or W. A D gene is named only where the DNA matches it firmly. Clone size appears in some rows only: once, few, many, or a class for an expanded clone.

TRBV5-1	-	TRBD1	TRBJ1-1	14	CASSLTGTGAEAFF	TGCGCCAGCAGCTTAACCGGGACAGGGGCTGAAGCTTTCTTT
TRBV24-1	-	-	TRBJ1-5	14	CATSEEGSNQPQHF	TGTGCCACCAGTGAAGAGGGTAGCAATCAGCCCCAGCATTTT
TRBV9	-	-	TRBJ1-1	15	CASSAVGEGYTEAFF	TGTGCCAGCAGCGCGGTGGGGGAAGGGTACACTGAAGCTTTCTTT
TRBV24-1	many	-	TRBJ2-5	15	CATSDWTTGEETQYF	TGTGCCACCAGTGATTGGACAACGGGGGAGGAGACCCAGTACTTC
TRBV29-1	many	TRBD1	TRBJ1-2	13	CSVGTEGDYGYTF	TGCAGCGTCGGGACAGAGGGGGACTATGGCTACACCTTC
TRBV9	few	TRBD1	TRBJ1-2	14	CASSEDRVSRGYTF	TGTGCCAGCAGCGAAGACAGGGTGTCAAGGGGCTACACCTTC
TRBV5-1	-	TRBD1	TRBJ1-6	15	CASSTSGQGGPPLHF	TGCGCCAGCAGCACGTCGGGACAGGGTGGACCACCCCTCCACTTT
TRBV10-3	few	-	TRBJ2-5	13	CATGWTVQETQYF	TGTGCCACCGGTTGGACAGTTCAAGAGACCCAGTACTTC
TRBV3-1	-	-	TRBJ2-5	13	CASSQVMEETQYF	TGTGCCAGCAGCCAAGTAATGGAAGAGACCCAGTACTTC
TRBV15	-	TRBD2	TRBJ2-3	16	CATSGGLAGVTDTQYF	TGTGCCACCAGCGGCGGACTAGCGGGAGTCACAGATACGCAGTATTTT
TRBV7-9	many	-	TRBJ1-1	13	CASSLSTDTEAFF	TGTGCCAGCAGCTTGTCGACGGACACTGAAGCTTTCTTT
TRBV20-1	-	-	TRBJ1-6	12	CSAIDGNSPLHF	TGCAGTGCTATAGACGGTAATTCACCCCTCCACTTT
TRBV10-2	-	-	TRBJ2-1	11	CASSGGYEQFF	TGCGCCAGCAGTGGGGGCTACGAGCAGTTCTTC
TRBV25-1	many	-	TRBJ2-7	15	CASSEWGTASYEQYF	TGTGCCAGCAGTGAATGGGGGACGGCGTCCTACGAGCAGTACTTC
TRBV2	-	-	TRBJ2-7	15	CASSRSGTVSYEQYF	TGTGCCAGCAGTAGGAGCGGGACAGTCTCCTACGAGCAGTACTTC
TRBV10-3	-	TRBD2	TRBJ2-7	14	CASSWAGGLYEQYF	TGTGCCAGCAGTTGGGCGGGGGGGCTGTACGAGCAGTACTTC
TRBV19	-	-	TRBJ1-1	13	CASSTSLRTEAFF	TGTGCCAGTAGTACCTCCTTGAGGACTGAAGCTTTCTTT
TRBV2	-	-	TRBJ2-7	14	CASRYHKSVYEQYF	TGTGCCAGCAGGTATCATAAATCGGTCTACGAGCAGTACTTC
TRBV28	-	TRBD2	TRBJ2-3	17	CASSPGLAGAYTDTQYF	TGTGCCAGCAGCCCCGGACTAGCGGGAGCATACACAGATACGCAGTATTTT
TRBV7-3	few	TRBD2	TRBJ2-2	15	CASSGTNMNTGELFF	TGTGCCAGCAGCGGGACTAACATGAACACCGGGGAGCTGTTTTTT
TRBV11-3	few	TRBD1	TRBJ1-3	16	CASSLATTGGGNTIYF	TGTGCCAGCAGCTTAGCCACGACAGGGGGTGGAAACACCATATATTTT
TRBV5-8	-	-	TRBJ1-3	18	CASSHPVREGISGNTIYF	TGCGCCAGCAGCCACCCAGTACGTGAGGGCATCTCTGGAAACACCATATATTTT
TRBV29-1	few	-	TRBJ2-2	16	CSVEDKGQGGTGELFF	TGCAGCGTTGAAGATAAGGGGCAGGGCGGCACCGGGGAGCTGTTTTTT
TRBV19	-	TRBD1	TRBJ1-1	16	CASSAQGQGGNTEAFF	TGTGCCAGTAGCGCTCAGGGACAGGGAGGGAACACTGAAGCTTTCTTT
TRBV29-1	many	-	TRBJ2-2	15	CSGTRGSANTGELFF	TGCAGCGGGACGCGGGGTTCGGCGAACACCGGGGAGCTGTTTTTT
TRBV12-3/TRBV12-4	-	TRBD1	TRBJ2-7	14	CASSSRTGAYEQYF	TGTGCCAGCAGCTCCCGGACAGGGGCCTACGAGCAGTACTTC
TRBV7-6	-	-	TRBJ1-6	14	CASSLGHDNSPLHF	TGTGCCAGCAGCCTCGGACATGACAATTCACCCCTCCACTTT
TRBV7-2	-	-	TRBJ1-2	15	CASSQPGVRDYGYTF	TGTGCCAGCAGCCAACCAGGCGTTAGGGACTATGGCTACACCTTC
TRBV29-1	-	TRBD1	TRBJ2-7	14	CSVEDTGVSYEQYF	TGCAGCGTTGAAGACACAGGGGTCTCCTACGAGCAGTACTTC
TRBV7-6	few	TRBD1	TRBJ2-2	15	CASSVRRDRAGELFF	TGTGCCAGCAGCGTACGCCGGGACAGGGCCGGGGAGCTGTTTTTT
TRBV9	-	-	TRBJ2-7	15	CASSATSGSSYEQYF	TGTGCCAGCAGTGCGACTAGTGGGAGCTCCTACGAGCAGTACTTC
TRBV24-1	many	-	TRBJ1-1	13	CATSGLVGTEAFF	TGTGCCACCAGTGGTCTGGTGGGCACTGAAGCTTTCTTT
TRBV4-1	few	TRBD1	TRBJ1-2	15	CASSQEQGNRYGYTF	TGCGCCAGCAGCCAAGAACAGGGGAACCGCTATGGCTACACCTTC
TRBV6-4	-	-	TRBJ1-1	14	CASSEGSMNTEAFF	TGTGCCAGCAGTGAGGGCAGCATGAACACTGAAGCTTTCTTT
TRBV14	few	-	TRBJ1-2	18	CASSQDEAGTTDNYGYTF	TGTGCCAGCAGCCAAGATGAAGCCGGGACAACTGATAACTATGGCTACACCTTC
TRBV20-1	-	-	TRBJ2-5	13	CSAQQTRVETQYF	TGCAGTGCCCAGCAAACTAGGGTAGAGACCCAGTACTTC
TRBV24-1	many	-	TRBJ2-5	15	CATSDFSLNWETQYF	TGTGCCACCAGTGATTTCAGTCTTAACTGGGAGACCCAGTACTTC
TRBV29-1	-	TRBD2	TRBJ2-7	15	CSVEASGGLSYEQYF	TGCAGCGTTGAAGCTAGCGGGGGGCTCTCCTACGAGCAGTACTTC